Below, 18 T cell receptor beta chains from the same sample are listed, as sequenced in a study of PD-L1 blockade in urothelial cancer. Here immunoSEQ multiplex PCR was the method, and the copy in TCRdb shows in-frame clones only, minus some. The data hold some 40,000 clones, with approximately 92% observed a single time. The sequencing used PBMCs, collected around atezolizumab (anti-PD-L1) treatment. All receptors derive from a man aged 65-85 years with urothelial cancer.

The V call is TRBV15, the J call TRBJ2-1, with 12 bases aligning to TRBD2. CDR3 size: 17 residues. CDR1 and CDR2 (germline): LNHNV, YYDKDF (reference sequence). V was clipped by 1 base and J by 7 bases; unmatched bases: 8. CDR3 sequence reads: CATSRVLAGGRMNEQFF. The CDR3 nucleotides read TGTGCCACCAGCAGAGTGCTAGCGGGAGGGCGTATGAATGAGCAGTTCTTC.

The chain employs TRBV2 and TRBJ2-5; tentatively, D is TRBD2 (6 bases). The CDR3 totals 13 residues. Trimming pared 9 bases from V and 0 bases from J, leaving 11 bases between. CDR1 is SNHLY, CDR2 FYNNEI, per germline. The CDR3 here is CASLALYQETQYF. CDR3 in DNA: TGTGCCAGTCTAGCGCTGTACCAAGAGACCCAGTACTTC.

This rearrangement joins TRBV27 to TRBJ2-3; 8 bases line up with TRBD2. V dropped 4 bases and J dropped 3; count of bases not matched to a gene: 9. CDR1 and CDR2 from the germline V gene are MNHEY and SMNVEV (reference sequence). The CDR3 covers 16 residues. CDR3 in amino acids: CASSWLAAGETDTQYF. The CDR3 DNA is TGTGCCAGCAGTTGGCTAGCAGCGGGAGAAACAGATACGCAGTATTTT.

CDR3 nucleotides: TGTGCCAGTAGTACCCAACTACAGGACCCCTACGAGCAGTACTTC. Translated: CASSTQLQDPYEQYF. The chain recombines TRBV19 with TRBJ2-7; TRBD1 might be the D (5 bases). The V gene lost 4 bases and the J gene lost 2 bases, with 15 bases spanning the gap. Germline assignment: CDR1 LNHDA and CDR2 SQIVND (reference sequence). This CDR3 has 15 amino acids.

The genes are TRBV6-5 and TRBJ2-7; D unclear. V lost 6 bases to trimming and J lost 0 bases, with 9 bases between them. The length of the CDR3 is 13 residues. CDR1 MNHEY and CDR2 SVGAGI come from the germline V gene. CDR3 in amino acids: CASRTQSSYEQYF. The CDR3 DNA is TGTGCCAGCAGAACACAGAGCTCCTACGAGCAGTACTTC.

This clone was recorded only once. The V call is TRBV5-1, the J call TRBJ2-5, with 8 positions matching TRBD2. This CDR3 is 16 amino acids long. Losses at the gene ends were 2 bases for V and 2 bases for J; bases not matched to a gene: 8. The V gene's germline CDR1 is SGHRS and CDR2 YFSETQ. The CDR3 nucleotides read TGCGCCAGCAGCTTTTCCGGGGGGGGCCCACAAGAGACCCAGTACTTC. Translating it yields CASSFSGGGPQETQYF.

The chain links TRBV25-1 to TRBJ2-5, with 8 bases fitting TRBD2. CDR3 size: 15 residues. The germline CDR1 and CDR2 sequences are MGHDK and SYGVNS. Germline trimming cut 5 bases from V and 0 bases from J; bases unmatched to any gene: 5. The CDR3 here is CASSIRLAHQETQYF. As DNA, the CDR3 is TGTGCCAGCAGTATTAGACTAGCGCACCAAGAGACCCAGTACTTC.

The rearrangement uses TRBV18 and TRBJ1-1, with 9 nucleotides matching TRBD1. Per the germline V gene, CDR1 is KGHSH and CDR2 is LQKENI. CDR3 length: 15 residues. With 3 bases clipped from V and 4 bases from J, the junction kept 6 bases outside the gene matches. CDR3 amino acids: CASSPTGQGLTEAFF. For the CDR3, the DNA is TGTGCCAGCTCACCTACGGGACAGGGTCTCACTGAAGCTTTCTTT.

The chain has TRBV10-1 and TRBJ2-7; 7 bases match TRBD1. The CDR3 has 13 residues. The ends lost 6 bases at V and 4 bases at J; junction bases unmatched: 6. Germline V lookup: CDR1 WNHNN, CDR2 SYGVQD (reference sequence). CDR3 nucleotide sequence: TGCGCCAGCAGCCCAGGGGGTGATTACGAGCAGTACTTC. It specifies CASSPGGDYEQYF.

The chain is built from TRBV4-1 and TRBJ1-2; 8 nucleotides align to TRBD1. The CDR3 runs 16 residues. The J segment lost 3 bases and the V segment lost 5 bases, leaving 11 bases of the junction unmatched. The germline CDR1 and CDR2 sequences are MGHRA and YSYEKL. The CDR3 sequence: CASSDPQGAYYYGYTF. The CDR3 nucleotides read TGCGCCAGCAGCGATCCGCAGGGGGCGTATTACTATGGCTACACCTTC.

The chain employs TRBV25-1 and TRBJ2-4; 7 bases map to TRBD1. V gave up 3 bases and J gave up 0 bases; unmatched junction bases: 8. Per the germline V gene, CDR1 is MGHDK and CDR2 is SYGVNS. There are 17 residues in the CDR3. The DNA for the CDR3 is TGTGCCAGCAGTGACTCCTGGGACAGCCTAGCCAAAAACATTCAGTACTTC. Protein: CASSDSWDSLAKNIQYF.

Written as DNA, the CDR3 is TGTGCCAGCAGCTTAGCGCACAGGGGAGAAGCTTTCTTT. It is translated as CASSLAHRGEAFF. This rearrangement joins TRBV7-2 to TRBJ1-1, with TRBD1 matching over 7 bases. CDR3 length equals 13 residues. Germline lookup yields CDR1 SGHTA and CDR2 FQGNSA. V dropped 0 bases and J dropped 8; count of bases not matched to a gene: 3.

V is TRBV6-6 and J is TRBJ2-6, with a weak D call TRBD1 (5 bases). This CDR3 is built from 15 residues. V was trimmed by 6 bases and J by 3 bases, leaving 12 bases between them. Per the germline V gene, CDR1 is MNHNY and CDR2 is SVGAGI (reference sequence). The CDR3 reads CASSQRGGGANVLTF. CDR3 DNA sequence: TGTGCCAGCAGCCAAAGGGGCGGTGGGGCCAACGTCCTGACTTTC.

The chain combines TRBV5-1 with TRBJ2-2; 8 nucleotides align to TRBD2. The CDR3 has 16 residues. Germline-derived CDR1 and CDR2 are SGHRS and YFSETQ. V lost 4 bases and J lost 1; bases outside the gene matches: 6. The CDR3 loop reads CASSPISGRNTGELFF. The CDR3 nucleotides are TGCGCCAGCAGCCCGATCAGCGGGAGGAACACCGGGGAGCTGTTTTTT.

The chain combines TRBV18 with TRBJ2-5; D is unresolved. The length of the CDR3 is 11 residues. Germline loops: CDR1 KGHSH, CDR2 LQKENI. Deletions cut 6 bases from V and 1 base from J, with 3 bases between. The CDR3 coding sequence is TGTGCCAGCTCCTCCCAAGAGACCCAGTACTTC. Protein: CASSSQETQYF.

This clone has just one count. The chain carries TRBV28 and TRBJ2-5; D is unresolved. CDR3 size: 14 residues. Germline CDR1 and CDR2: MDHEN and SYDVKM. The V and J ends lost 2 bases and 1 base respectively, with 8 bases between them. The CDR3 loop is CASSLRRPQETQYF. Written as DNA, the CDR3 is TGTGCCAGCAGTTTACGGAGACCCCAAGAGACCCAGTACTTC.

V usage is TRBV28 and J usage is TRBJ2-7, with D unclear. This CDR3 spans 13 amino acids. V was trimmed by 6 bases and J by 1 base, leaving 10 bases between them. Germline assignment: CDR1 MDHEN and CDR2 SYDVKM. The CDR3 nucleotides read TGTGCCAGCAGCCGTTTCGGGTCCTACGAGCAGTACTTC. This gives the protein CASSRFGSYEQYF.

The genes are TRBV9 and TRBJ1-5; D unresolved. V lost 4 bases and J 8 bases, leaving 19 bases between the germline ends. This CDR3 is built from 15 residues. Germline V gene sequence: CDR1 SGDLS, CDR2 YYNGEE. CDR3 coding DNA: TGTGCCAGCAGCCCCTCGGGAGGGAATAGGGAGCCCCAGCATTTT. Residues: CASSPSGGNREPQHF.